Shown below are 20 T cell receptor beta chains from a single sample sequenced in a study of identical twins. One entry per CDR3 protein results from TCRdb running MiXCR on the 5' RACE reads. This table has 200,000 to 250,000 distinct CDR3 sequences, roughly 13% appearing once. The data were also submitted as part of a second study, on yellow fever vaccine responses in identical twins.

The specimen sequenced was memory (CD45RO+) T cells sorted from blood. These receptors all stem from a woman aged 18-29 years in good health.

Many counts were recorded for this clonotype. CDR3 protein: CAWSSLAGGPATGELFF. The CDR3 DNA follows: TGTGCCTGGAGTTCCCTAGCGGGAGGGCCAGCGACCGGGGAGCTGTTTTTT. V gene TRBV30 combines with J gene TRBJ2-2; 12 nucleotides match TRBD2. The J segment lost 5 bases and the V segment lost 2 bases, leaving 9 bases of the junction unmatched. This CDR3 comprises 17 residues. Germline V gene data show CDR1 as GTSNPN and CDR2 as SVGIG (reference sequence).

The chain couples TRBV2 to TRBJ2-7; 11 nucleotides agree with TRBD1. Germline V gene sequence: CDR1 SNHLY, CDR2 FYNNEI. The CDR3 runs to 18 residues. V dropped 0 bases and J dropped 3; count of bases not matched to a gene: 10. The CDR3: CASSEAIPGGTGGYEQYF. For the CDR3, the DNA is TGTGCCAGCAGTGAAGCGATCCCCGGAGGGACAGGGGGCTACGAGCAGTACTTC. Complete variable domain (other parts from reference TRBV2 and TRBJ2-7): EPEVTQTPSHQVTQMGQEVILRCVPISNHLYFYWYRQILGQKVEFLVSFYNNEISEKSEIFDDQFSVERPDGSNFTLKIRSTKLEDSAMYFCASSEAIPGGTGGYEQYFGPGTRLTVT.

The chain has TRBV5-1 and TRBJ1-4; D gene uncertain. The CDR3 is made up of 15 amino acids. Germline lookup yields CDR1 SGHRS and CDR2 YFSETQ. Between the trimmed V and J ends, which lost 5 bases and 0 bases, there was a span of 11 bases. CDR3 in amino acids: CASRLIGSTNEKLFF. The CDR3 region has the DNA TGCGCCAGCAGACTGATTGGGTCAACTAATGAAAAACTGTTTTTT.

V is TRBV12-3 or TRBV12-4 and J is TRBJ2-1; possibly TRBD2 for D (5 bases). The length of the CDR3 is 14 residues. Trimming stripped 6 bases from V and 0 bases from J, with 9 bases between. Here the CDR3 DNA reads TGTGCCAGCAGACCTACTAGCTCCTACAATGAGCAGTTCTTC. Translation: CASRPTSSYNEQFF.

The J gene is TRBJ2-2, the V gene TRBV7-2, with 10 bases that match TRBD1. Per the germline V gene, CDR1 is SGHTA and CDR2 is FQGNSA. Germline trimming cut 4 bases from V and 6 bases from J; bases unmatched to any gene: 11. This CDR3 is built from 17 residues. The CDR3 DNA reads TGTGCCAGCAGCTCAAGTCCCGGGACAGGGGCGCCCGGGGAGCTGTTTTTT. Amino acid sequence: CASSSSPGTGAPGELFF.

This clonotype was observed a handful of times. The rearrangement uses TRBV6-2 or TRBV6-3 and TRBJ2-2; TRBD1 might be the D (5 bases). This CDR3 has 17 residues. The germline V and J ends were trimmed by 2 bases and 7 bases, with 20 bases remaining between them. In germline, CDR1 is MNHEY, CDR2 SVGEGT. CDR3 region: CASSYPPGRVKNGELFF. The CDR3 DNA reads TGTGCCAGCAGTTACCCCCCGGGCAGGGTGAAGAACGGGGAGCTGTTTTTT.

The rearrangement uses TRBV20-1 and TRBJ2-7; D could derive from TRBD1 or TRBD2 (5 bases each). V dropped 5 bases and J dropped 6 bases, with 17 bases sitting between them. The germline CDR1 and CDR2 sequences are DFQATT and SNEGSKA (reference sequence). This CDR3 comprises 13 residues. CDR3 sequence (DNA): TGCAGTGCTCGGGGACCCCAGGGTTCCGAGCAGTACTTC. Translated, it gives CSARGPQGSEQYF.

The chain recombines TRBV10-3 with TRBJ2-1, with 10 bases identical to TRBD2. The trim removed 6 bases at V and 4 bases at J, leaving 18 bases unmatched. This CDR3 contains 19 residues. Germline-derived CDR1 and CDR2 are ENHRY and SYGVKD. The CDR3 reads CAIRVAGGSESGHYNEQFF. CDR3 coding DNA: TGTGCCATCAGAGTAGCGGGGGGCTCAGAGTCCGGGCATTACAATGAGCAGTTCTTC.

The sample holds many counts of this clonotype. This chain joins TRBV20-1 and TRBJ1-2; 7 bases are a match to TRBD1. The CDR3 is made up of 13 amino acids. Trimming cost V 5 bases and J 3 bases; bases outside gene matches: 6. CDR1 DFQATT and CDR2 SNEGSKA come from the germline V gene (reference sequence). DNA for the CDR3: TGCAGTGCTTCCCCAGGGGGGGACTATGGCTACACCTTC. The encoded protein is CSASPGGDYGYTF.

The chain combines TRBV18 with TRBJ2-7; the D gene is possibly TRBD2 (6 bases). V lost 3 bases and J lost 2, with 17 bases in between. Per germline, CDR1 KGHSH and CDR2 LQKENI. This CDR3 has 16 residues. CDR3 sequence: CASSPGTRRGAYEQYF. CDR3 sequence (DNA): TGTGCCAGCTCACCCGGAACAAGGAGGGGTGCCTACGAGCAGTACTTC.

The V gene is TRBV6-1, the J gene TRBJ2-7; D uncertain. The germline V and J ends were trimmed by 7 bases and 1 base, with 8 bases remaining between them. Germline CDR1 MNHNS, CDR2 SASEGT. This CDR3 spans 12 amino acids. Written as DNA, the CDR3 is TGTGCCAGCAATCGCAATTCCTACGAGCAGTACTTC. Its protein product is CASNRNSYEQYF.

In its sample, this clonotype was seen a few times. This chain connects TRBV4-2 to TRBJ2-1, with D perhaps TRBD2 (6 bases). Trimming left V 2 bases short and J 5 bases short, with 16 bases between. The CDR3 is 16 amino acids. Germline CDR1 is LGHNA and CDR2 is YNFKEQ. This CDR3 reads CASSQPTEGRDNEQFF. CDR3 nucleotides: TGTGCCAGCAGCCAACCTACGGAGGGCCGAGACAATGAGCAGTTCTTC.

The rearrangement uses TRBV7-2 and TRBJ2-1, with 14 nucleotides matching TRBD2. The CDR3 is 17 residues long. Per the germline V gene, CDR1 is SGHTA and CDR2 is FQGNSA. Trimming removed 3 bases from V and 1 base from J; junction bases left unmatched: 2. The CDR3 protein is CASSFRLAGGSYNEQFF. CDR3 nucleotides: TGTGCCAGCAGCTTTCGACTAGCGGGAGGGTCCTACAATGAGCAGTTCTTC.

The chain joins TRBV3-1 to TRBJ2-7; D is undetermined. Trimming stripped 3 bases from V and 6 bases from J, with 21 bases between. Germline CDR1 is LGHDT and CDR2 is YNNKEL (reference sequence). The CDR3 extends over 16 amino acids. The CDR3 nucleotides are TGTGCCAGCAGCCATGAGATTGCGACCCCCGGCTCCGAGCAGTACTTC. This translates into CASSHEIATPGSEQYF.

This clonotype was recorded at least ten times. J is TRBJ2-3 and V is TRBV20-1, with unresolved D. Germline lookup yields CDR1 DFQATT and CDR2 SNEGSKA (reference sequence). V lost 0 bases to trimming and J lost 1 base, with 5 bases between them. The length of the CDR3 is 13 residues. The CDR3 DNA is TGCAGTGCTAGAGATTCCCGCACAGATACGCAGTATTTT. It encodes CSARDSRTDTQYF.

This clonotype was counted only a few times. The rearrangement joins TRBV29-1 to TRBJ2-3, with 7 bases that match TRBD2. V was pared by 5 bases and J by 4 bases, with 6 bases of the junction left unmatched. The CDR3 runs 13 residues. The germline CDR1 and CDR2 sequences are SQVTM and ANQGSEA. CDR3 region: CSVPGGEADTQYF. DNA of the CDR3: TGCAGCGTTCCTGGGGGGGAGGCAGATACGCAGTATTTT.

This clonotype was seen more than once but under ten times. The rearrangement links TRBV2 to TRBJ1-5; D remains unclear. The CDR3 sequence is 14 residues long. Germline V CDR1 and CDR2: SNHLY, FYNNEI. V gave up 3 bases and J gave up 0 bases, with 6 bases separating them. The CDR3 DNA sequence: TGTGCCAGCAGTGACCTATATAGCAATCAGCCCCAGCATTTT. Its translation: CASSDLYSNQPQHF.

The chain recombines TRBV6-1 with TRBJ1-1, with D possibly matching TRBD1 (5 bases). CDR3 size: 13 residues. The V gene's germline CDR1 is MNHNS and CDR2 SASEGT. The V end was cut by 7 bases, the J end by 1 base, with 10 bases between. CDR3 bases: TGTGCCAGCATTCAAACAGGGAACACTGAAGCTTTCTTT. Its translation is CASIQTGNTEAFF.

This clonotype showed up just a few times. This sequence joins TRBV7-9 and TRBJ2-2; D assignment may be TRBD1 or TRBD2 (5 bases each). Trimming took 1 base from V and 1 from J, leaving 10 bases between them. The germline gives CDR1 SEHNR, CDR2 FQNEAQ (reference sequence). CDR3 length: 16 amino acids. The DNA of the CDR3 is TGTGCCAGCAGCTTAGTTGGGACGATGAACACCGGGGAGCTGTTTTTT. Protein sequence: CASSLVGTMNTGELFF. Drawing the rest from reference TRBV7-9 and TRBJ2-2, the complete variable domain is DTGVSQNPRHKITKRGQNVTFRCDPISEHNRLYWYRQTLGQGPEFLTYFQNEAQLEKSRLLSDRFSAERPKGSFSTLEIQRTEQGDSAMYLCASSLVGTMNTGELFFGEGSRLTVL.

This clonotype was detected a few times. The genes are TRBV20-1 and TRBJ2-3; 8 bases are shared with TRBD2. The germline CDR1 and CDR2 sequences are DFQATT and SNEGSKA (reference sequence). After removal of 3 bases from V and 5 bases from J, the junction contained 13 bases not matched to a gene. The CDR3 has 16 amino acids. The CDR3 DNA sequence: TGCAGTGCTAGGGACATAGCGGGGACCGCCCTAGATACGCAGTATTTT. This sequence encodes CSARDIAGTALDTQYF.